This T cell receptor beta chain was captured in a study of blood T cell repertoires in COVID-19. Across the study: In each case, the material was cDNA or gDNA derived from T cells, B-cell-depleted T cells, or PBMCs.

CDR1 GTSNPN and CDR2 SVGIG come from the germline V gene (reference sequence). The ends lost 2 bases at V and 10 bases at J; junction bases unmatched: 9. CDR3 length equals 15 residues. In the authors' methods: How many nucleated cells were present was estimated from reference gene primer amplification. The protocol was immunoSEQ multiplex PCR, while the TCRdb copy is restricted to in-frame clones and leaves out a portion. V and J calls and clone size follow that table, whereas D and trimming were derived from the DNA. The table includes 120,000 or so clones, 71% detected once. Sequences were obtained from peripheral blood. The clonotype originates from a human donor with acute or convalescent COVID-19. The donor label of this sample is uncertain. The chain employs TRBV30 and TRBJ2-1; 12 positions match TRBD2. The CDR3 sequence is CAWSTTSGGIREQFF. The CDR3 DNA is TGTGCCTGGAGTACGACTAGCGGGGGCATTAGGGAGCAGTTCTTC.